Included here is one T cell receptor beta chain sequence, with context. Its cognate antigen has yet to be identified. No base quality information exists; no much larger clone differs at one position. Enrolling through a virtual design, the prospective study's participants ranged in age from roughly 18 to 100 years and lived across approximately 25 United States geographic areas. Cohort assignment in the prospective study relied on participant-reported clinical history from a screening survey and a study questionnaire. Recovered participants in ImmuneRACE Cohort 3 were defined as having two consecutive negative NP/OP PCR tests, clearance from a healthcare professional, or resolution of symptoms. Each participant in the prospective study had whole blood, serum and a nasopharyngeal or oropharyngeal swab collected by mobile phlebotomists. Prospective study participants could optionally give additional blood draws and questionnaires over an approximately two-month period. Before DNA extraction, prospective study blood samples were shipped either frozen or at room temperature.

The sample originates from a study of blood T cell repertoires in COVID-19 (dated by TCRdb to the early 2020s). Turning to the overall study: Samples from collaborators originated in the United States, Italy and Spain and spanned both the acute and convalescent phases of COVID-19. The prospective study material was composed of cDNA or gDNA derived from T cells, B-cell-depleted T cells, or PBMCs. The sample metadata nearly always contained a de-identified subject ID, COVID-19 status, age in years and sex. Where available, HLA class I and class II types were taken from metadata supplied by the sample provider and were not determined by assay-based typing. The repertoires were released in a freely available public database intended as a resource for research on the immune response to SARS-CoV-2. The samples were drawn from the first 160 participants of the ongoing ImmuneRACE study and from 950 to 1,500 subjects provided by 6 global collaborators. Deeply sampled blood TCRbeta repertoires from subjects exposed to, actively infected with, or recovered from COVID-19 were included in the dataset. What the authors observed across the whole study: Clinical and demographic metadata were provided uncurated, with the amount varying by source and participant.

Taken from cysteine to phenylalanine, the CDR3 has 15 residues. Only CDR3 DNA remains: 45 bases, in frame from the first base. The V end loses 0 bases and the J end loses 4 bases, and a stretch of 8 bases separates them. CDR1 SGDLS and CDR2 YYNGEE were looked up in the germline V gene. The immunoSEQ Assay, a bias-controlled multiplex PCR, was used to amplify TCRbeta CDR3 regions from genomic DNA. Per the authors' processing: Within the assay, amplification of reference gene primers was used to estimate how many nucleated cells each sample contained. To quantify the absolute abundance of each unique TCRbeta CDR3 rearrangement, sequence reads were collapsed and filtered. For each sample, productive Simpson clonality was calculated as the square root of Simpson's diversity index over productive rearrangements. TCRdb obtained this table from immuneACCESS and retained in-frame rearrangements with V and J assigned. These tables miss some clones; where compared with another copy, unresolved V genes account for less than half of the shortfall, and the remainder is unexplained. V and J calls and clone size are as listed in that table; D and trimming were resolved from the DNA. A total of around 380,000 clones appear in this sample, around 87% of them only once. The top ten clones comprise 1.3% of the sample.

The chain was built from TRBV9 and TRBJ1-6; TRBD1 is perhaps the D gene, given 5 matching bases. The material sequenced was PBMCs or T cells enriched from blood (not recorded which). The TCR originated in a man between 25 and 39 years old who had recovered from COVID-19. The CDR3 corresponds to CASSVEGKYNSPLHF. The bases read TGTGCCAGCAGCGTAGAGGGGAAATATAATTCACCCCTCCACTTT.